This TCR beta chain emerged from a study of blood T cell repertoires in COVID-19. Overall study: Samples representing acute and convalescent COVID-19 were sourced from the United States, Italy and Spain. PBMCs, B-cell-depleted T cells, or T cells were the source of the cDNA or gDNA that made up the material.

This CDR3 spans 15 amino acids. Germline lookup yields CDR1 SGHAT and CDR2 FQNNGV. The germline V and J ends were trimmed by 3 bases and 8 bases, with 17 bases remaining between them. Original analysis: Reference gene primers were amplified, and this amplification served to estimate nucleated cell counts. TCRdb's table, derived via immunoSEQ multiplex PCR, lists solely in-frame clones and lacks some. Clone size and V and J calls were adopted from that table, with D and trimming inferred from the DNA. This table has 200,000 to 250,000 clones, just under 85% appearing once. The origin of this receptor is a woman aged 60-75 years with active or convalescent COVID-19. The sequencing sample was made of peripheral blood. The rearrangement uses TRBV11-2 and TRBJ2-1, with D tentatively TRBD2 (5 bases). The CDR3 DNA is TGTGCCAGCAGCTTTAACCCCATCGCGGGCGATGAGCAGTTCTTC. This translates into CASSFNPIAGDEQFF.